This TCR beta chain stems from a study of shared clonotypes between healthy human individuals. In the study overall: Donor composition was two women and three men, aged 18 to 49. CD4 naive and CD4 memory each took three plates per donor, while CD8 naive took two and CD8 memory one.

V gave up 6 bases and J gave up 3 bases, with 14 bases separating them. The CDR3 runs 14 residues. Germline CDR1 and CDR2: MNHNS and SASEGT. Only in-frame clones appear in the TCRdb table, and some are missing; sequencing was by immunoSEQ multiplex PCR. The sample holds roughly 2,300,000 clones, under 95% seen once. The clonotype was recovered from a man younger than 30 in good health. Some clones in this sample may be carry-over from other donors' samples. The material sequenced was naive CD4+ T cells from PBMCs. The subset: CD45RA+ positively selected. The genes are TRBV6-1 and TRBJ1-1; tentatively, D is TRBD1 (6 bases). CDR3 bases: TGTGCCAGCAGGGAACAGGGCAGGGACACTGAAGCTTTCTTT. Protein sequence: CASREQGRDTEAFF.